A selection of T cell receptor beta chains follows, all from one sample in a study of cytomegalovirus exposure and HLA in healthy donors. TCRdb's table, derived via immunoSEQ multiplex PCR, lists solely in-frame clones and lacks some. The table records 200,000 to 250,000 clones, just under 80% of them present only once. The source material was PBMCs. The receptor source for this set is a boy younger than 18 in good health and CMV-seronegative. CDR3s include the opening cysteine and the closing phenylalanine or tryptophan. The D gene is left open where the match is weak. Not every row has a clone size; where given, it reads once, few, many or a size class.

D	V	size	J	DNA	CDR3
.	TRBV4-1	.	TRBJ2-1	TGCGCCAGCAGCCAAGCGGAAGGGGACAAGCAGTTCTTC	CASSQAEGDKQFF
TRBD1	TRBV18	.	TRBJ2-3	TGTGCCAGCCGCCGGGACAGGGGGCGAGGCACAGATACGCAGTATTTT	CASRRDRGRGTDTQYF
TRBD1	TRBV10-3	.	TRBJ1-1	TGTGCCATCAGTGAGTCGACAGGGGATACTGAAGCTTTCTTT	CAISESTGDTEAFF
TRBD1	TRBV11-3	.	TRBJ2-3	TGTGCCAGCAGCGTTTTACTTATGGGGACAGCTAGCACAGATACGCAGTATTTT	CASSVLLMGTASTDTQYF
TRBD1	TRBV9	.	TRBJ2-1	TGTGCCAGCAGCGTAGGGACAGGCTCCTACAATGAGCAGTTCTTC	CASSVGTGSYNEQFF
TRBD1	TRBV7-6	once	TRBJ2-7	TGTGCCAGCAGCTTAGGTAGGCCCCGGGACAGGGGCTACGAGCAGTACTTC	CASSLGRPRDRGYEQYF
.	TRBV11-2	few	TRBJ2-5	TGTGCCAGCAGCAATATTGCGGGAGAGACCCAGTACTTC	CASSNIAGETQYF
.	TRBV5-1	.	TRBJ1-1	TGCGCCAGCAGCTTGGAGGTAGGGGCCGAAGCTTTCTTT	CASSLEVGAEAFF
.	TRBV1	.	TRBJ2-7	TGCACCAGCGACAAGCCCCGGACAGGAGCCTACGAGCAGTACTTC	CTSDKPRTGAYEQYF
TRBD1	TRBV19	.	TRBJ2-5	TGTGCCAGTAGTATAGTGACAGGGCAGCAAGAGACCCAGTACTTC	CASSIVTGQQETQYF
.	TRBV14	.	TRBJ2-1	TGTGCCAGCAGCCATGGGACAAATGAGCAGTTCTTC	CASSHGTNEQFF
.	TRBV27	once	TRBJ1-2	TGTGCCACCCGGGGGGTGGGCAGGGCCTATGGCTACACCTTC	CATRGVGRAYGYTF
TRBD2	TRBV5-1	.	TRBJ2-3	TGCGCCAGCAGCGCGGGACTAGACTCCGATACGCAGTATTTT	CASSAGLDSDTQYF
.	TRBV19	.	TRBJ1-2	TGTGCCAGTAGTATAGATTCACGGCAGGGGTTAGGGTCTGGCTACACCTTC	CASSIDSRQGLGSGYTF
TRBD1	TRBV18	.	TRBJ2-7	TGTGCCAGCTCACCACCAGTGTTTATCGCACAGGGGCCCGGAGAGCAGTACTTC	CASSPPVFIAQGPGEQYF
.	TRBV29-1	.	TRBJ2-7	TGCAGCGTTGTGTGGGGGGGCTTTTTGGGGGTAGTCGCCGAGCAGTACTTC	CSVVWGGFLGVVAEQYF
TRBD2	TRBV19	.	TRBJ2-5	TGTGCCAGTAGTGGGGGGGATCAAGAGACCCAGTACTTC	CASSGGDQETQYF
.	TRBV19	.	TRBJ2-7	TGTGCCAGTAGTATACGACAGGCCTACGAGCAGTACTTC	CASSIRQAYEQYF
TRBD1	TRBV5-1	.	TRBJ1-2	TGCGCCAGCAGCTTGGCGGGACAGGGGCTTGGCGGCTACACCTTC	CASSLAGQGLGGYTF
.	TRBV7-8	.	TRBJ2-7	TGTGCCAGCAGCCCCAGGGGTGGCACGAACGGCTACGAGCAGTACTTC	CASSPRGGTNGYEQYF
.	TRBV30	.	TRBJ1-1	TGTGCCTGGAGCCCCCTGGGAGTGAACACTGAAGCTTTCTTT	CAWSPLGVNTEAFF
TRBD2	TRBV6-6	.	TRBJ2-5	TGTGCCAGCAGCCTGTCAAGCGGGGGAATAATGGAGCAGTACTTC	CASSLSSGGIMEQYF
TRBD1	TRBV29-1	.	TRBJ1-2	TGCAGCGTCCGGGACAGGGACAGGGGCTACACCTTC	CSVRDRDRGYTF
.	TRBV19	.	TRBJ2-7	TGTGCCAGTAAAAAGGGGCCCTACGAGCAGTACTTC	CASKKGPYEQYF